This TCR beta chain was captured in a study of T cells in Graves' hyperthyroidism and ophthalmopathy. Whole-study results and caveats: Prediction of ophthalmopathy progression came a median roughly 6.7 months pre-onset.

What was amplified from RNA transcripts were TCR beta CDR3 regions. Carried out on the TCR CDR3, a first-round RT-PCR used the HTBI primer set. TCRdb itself ran the multiplex PCR reads through MiXCR, one entry per CDR3 protein. The sample has approximately 380,000 distinct CDR3 sequences; around a sixth are singletons. The CDR3 runs 14 residues. Trimming took 2 bases from V and 5 from J, leaving 12 bases between them. Using around 10 ml of fresh peripheral blood, PBMCs were prepared. This clonotype was recorded many times. The antigen remains unidentified. The source material was blood. This TCR was recovered from a man younger than 35 with Graves' ophthalmopathy. The rearrangement links TRBV12-3 or TRBV12-4 to TRBJ2-5; either TRBD1 or TRBD2 may supply D (5 bases each). This chain's CDR3 is CASSLFGTAETQYF. The CDR3 DNA reads as TGTGCCAGCAGTTTATTTGGGACGGCCGAGACCCAGTACTTC.